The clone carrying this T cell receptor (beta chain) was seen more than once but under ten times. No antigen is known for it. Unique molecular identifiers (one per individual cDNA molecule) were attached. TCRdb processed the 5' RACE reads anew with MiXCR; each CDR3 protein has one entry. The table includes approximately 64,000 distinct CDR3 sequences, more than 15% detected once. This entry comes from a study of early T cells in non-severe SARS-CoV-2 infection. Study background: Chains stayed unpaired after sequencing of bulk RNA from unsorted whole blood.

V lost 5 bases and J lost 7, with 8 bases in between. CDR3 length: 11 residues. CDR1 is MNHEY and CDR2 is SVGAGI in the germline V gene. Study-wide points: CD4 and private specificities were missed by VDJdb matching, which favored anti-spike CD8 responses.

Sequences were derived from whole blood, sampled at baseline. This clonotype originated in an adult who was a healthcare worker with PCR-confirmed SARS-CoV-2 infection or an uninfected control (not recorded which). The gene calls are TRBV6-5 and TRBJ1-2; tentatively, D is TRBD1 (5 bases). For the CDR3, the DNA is TGTGCCAGCAGTGGGGGAAGTGGCTACACCTTC. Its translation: CASSGGSGYTF.